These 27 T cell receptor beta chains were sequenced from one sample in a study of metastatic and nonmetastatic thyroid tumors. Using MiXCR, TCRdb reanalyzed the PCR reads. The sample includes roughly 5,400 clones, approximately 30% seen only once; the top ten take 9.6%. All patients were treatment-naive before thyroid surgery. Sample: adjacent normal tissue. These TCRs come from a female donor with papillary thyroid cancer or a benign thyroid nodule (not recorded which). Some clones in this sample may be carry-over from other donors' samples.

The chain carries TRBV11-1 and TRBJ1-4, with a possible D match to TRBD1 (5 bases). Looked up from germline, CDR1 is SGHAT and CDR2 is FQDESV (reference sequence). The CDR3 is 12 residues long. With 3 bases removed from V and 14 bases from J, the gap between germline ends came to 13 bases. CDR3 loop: CASSFAPGTLFF. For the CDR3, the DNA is TGTGCCAGCAGCTTTGCACCCGGGACGCTGTTTTTT.

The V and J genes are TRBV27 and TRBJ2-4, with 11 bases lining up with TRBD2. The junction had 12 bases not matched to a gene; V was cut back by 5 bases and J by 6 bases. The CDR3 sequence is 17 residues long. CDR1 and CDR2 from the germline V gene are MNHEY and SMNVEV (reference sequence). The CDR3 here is CASSTRTSGHFGNIQYF. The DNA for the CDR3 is TGTGCCAGCAGTACCCGGACTAGCGGGCACTTCGGAAACATTCAGTACTTC.

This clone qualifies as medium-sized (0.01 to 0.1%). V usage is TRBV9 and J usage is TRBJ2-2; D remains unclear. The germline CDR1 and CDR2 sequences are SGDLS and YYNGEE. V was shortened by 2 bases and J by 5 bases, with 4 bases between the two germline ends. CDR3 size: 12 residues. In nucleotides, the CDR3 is TGTGCCAGCAGCGTTCCAACCGGGGAGCTGTTTTTT. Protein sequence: CASSVPTGELFF.

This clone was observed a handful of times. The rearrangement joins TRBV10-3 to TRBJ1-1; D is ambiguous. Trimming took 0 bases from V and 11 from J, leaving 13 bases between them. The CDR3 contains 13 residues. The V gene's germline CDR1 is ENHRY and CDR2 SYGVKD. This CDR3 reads CAISESAENGAFF. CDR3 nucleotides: TGTGCCATCAGTGAGTCGGCTGAAAACGGGGCTTTCTTT.

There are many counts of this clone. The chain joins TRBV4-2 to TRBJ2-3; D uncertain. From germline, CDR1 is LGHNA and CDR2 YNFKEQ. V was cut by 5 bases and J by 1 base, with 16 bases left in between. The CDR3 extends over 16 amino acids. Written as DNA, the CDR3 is TGTGCCAGCAGCTTCGATCTGGGCCGGGGCACAGATACGCAGTATTTT. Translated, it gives CASSFDLGRGTDTQYF.

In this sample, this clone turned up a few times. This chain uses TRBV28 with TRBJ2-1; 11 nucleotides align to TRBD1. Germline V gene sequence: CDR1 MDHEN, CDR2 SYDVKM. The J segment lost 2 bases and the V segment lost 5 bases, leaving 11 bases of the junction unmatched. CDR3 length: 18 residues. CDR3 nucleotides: TGTGCCAGCAGTCCGATAGCACCGGGACAGGGGGCCTACAATGAGCAGTTCTTC. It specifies CASSPIAPGQGAYNEQFF.

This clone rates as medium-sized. CDR3 amino acids: CSAKGLAGVYSSYEQYF. CDR3 in DNA: TGCAGTGCTAAGGGACTAGCGGGAGTCTATTCCTCCTACGAGCAGTACTTC. The rearrangement links TRBV20-1 to TRBJ2-7; the match to TRBD2 covers 14 bases. Germline-derived CDR1 and CDR2 are DFQATT and SNEGSKA (reference sequence). The CDR3 is 17 residues long. J gave up 0 bases and V 4 bases, and 8 bases lay outside the gene matches.

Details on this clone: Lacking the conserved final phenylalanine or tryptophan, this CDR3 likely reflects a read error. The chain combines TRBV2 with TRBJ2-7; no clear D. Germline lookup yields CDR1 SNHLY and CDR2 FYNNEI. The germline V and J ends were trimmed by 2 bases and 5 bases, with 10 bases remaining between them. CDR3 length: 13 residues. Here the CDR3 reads CASSETAYNEQYL. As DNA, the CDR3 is TGTGCCAGCAGTGAAACGGCTTACAACGAGCAGTACTTA.

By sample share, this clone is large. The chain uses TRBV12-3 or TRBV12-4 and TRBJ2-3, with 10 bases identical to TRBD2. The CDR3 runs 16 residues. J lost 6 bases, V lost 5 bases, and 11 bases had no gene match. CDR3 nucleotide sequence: TGTGCCAGCAGTGGGGGAGCGGGAGGGCCGTTTGATACGCAGTATTTT. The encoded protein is CASSGGAGGPFDTQYF.

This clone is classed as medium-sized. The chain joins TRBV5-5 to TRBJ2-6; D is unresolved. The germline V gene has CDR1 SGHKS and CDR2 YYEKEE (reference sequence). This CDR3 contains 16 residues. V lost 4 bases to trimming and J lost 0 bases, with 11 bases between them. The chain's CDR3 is CASSPPVLSGANVLTF. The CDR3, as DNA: TGTGCCAGCAGCCCACCCGTACTCTCTGGGGCCAACGTCCTGACTTTC.

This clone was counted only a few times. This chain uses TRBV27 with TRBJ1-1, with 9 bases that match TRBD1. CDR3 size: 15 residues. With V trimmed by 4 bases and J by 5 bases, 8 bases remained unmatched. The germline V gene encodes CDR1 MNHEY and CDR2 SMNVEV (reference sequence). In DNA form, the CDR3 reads TGTGCCAGCAGTTGGTACAGGGGGCGTGGAACTGAAGCTTTCTTT. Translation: CASSWYRGRGTEAFF.

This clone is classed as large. DNA for the CDR3: TGCAGTGCTAGAGGCGGAAGCGGGATGTATAATGAGCAGTTCTTC. Its translation is CSARGGSGMYNEQFF. The chain employs TRBV20-1 and TRBJ2-1; 7 bases line up with TRBD2. The CDR3 sequence is 15 residues long. Unmatched junction bases numbered 10, after V lost 1 base and J lost 7 bases. CDR1 and CDR2 (germline): DFQATT, SNEGSKA (reference sequence).

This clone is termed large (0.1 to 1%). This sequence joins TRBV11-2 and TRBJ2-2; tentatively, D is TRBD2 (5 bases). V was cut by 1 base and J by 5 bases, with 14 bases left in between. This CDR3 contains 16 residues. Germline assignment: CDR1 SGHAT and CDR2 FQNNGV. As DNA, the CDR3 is TGTGCCAGCAGCTTAGTCTCTAGCTCGGGGACCGGGGAGCTGTTTTTT. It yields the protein CASSLVSSSGTGELFF.

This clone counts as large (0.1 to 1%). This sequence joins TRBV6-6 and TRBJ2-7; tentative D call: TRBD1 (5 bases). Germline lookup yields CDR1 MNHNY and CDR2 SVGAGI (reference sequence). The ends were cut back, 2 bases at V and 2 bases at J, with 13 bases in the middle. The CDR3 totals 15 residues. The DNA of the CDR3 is TGTGCCAGCAGTTACCAAACAGGTGGTCCCTACGAGCAGTACTTC. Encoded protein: CASSYQTGGPYEQYF.

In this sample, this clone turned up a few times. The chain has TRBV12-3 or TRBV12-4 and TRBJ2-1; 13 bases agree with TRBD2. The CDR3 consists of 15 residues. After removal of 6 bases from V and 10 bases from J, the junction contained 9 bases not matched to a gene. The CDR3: CASSLLAGGLGEQFF. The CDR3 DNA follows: TGTGCCAGCAGCCTACTAGCGGGAGGGCTAGGCGAGCAGTTCTTC.

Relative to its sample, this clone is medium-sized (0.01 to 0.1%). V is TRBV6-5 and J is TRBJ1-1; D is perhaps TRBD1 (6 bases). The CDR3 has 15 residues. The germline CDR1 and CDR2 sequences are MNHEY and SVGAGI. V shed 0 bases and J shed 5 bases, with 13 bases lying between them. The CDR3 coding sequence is TGTGCCAGCAGTTACTCGGGGACGGGGGCGACTGAAGCTTTCTTT. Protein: CASSYSGTGATEAFF.

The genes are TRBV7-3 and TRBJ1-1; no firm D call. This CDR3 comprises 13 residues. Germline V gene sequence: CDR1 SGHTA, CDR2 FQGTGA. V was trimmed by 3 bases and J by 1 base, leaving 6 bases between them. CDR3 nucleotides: TGTGCCAGCAGCTTTAACCCGAACACTGAAGCTTTCTTT. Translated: CASSFNPNTEAFF. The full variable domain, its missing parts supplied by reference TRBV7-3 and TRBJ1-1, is GAGVSQTPSNKVTEKGKYVELRCDPISGHTALYWYRQSLGQGPEFLIYFQGTGAADDSGLPNDRFFAVRPEGSVSTLKIQRTERGDSAVYLCASSFNPNTEAFFGQGTRLTVV.

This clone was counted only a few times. The CDR3 region has the DNA TGTGCCAGCAGTGAAGCGCAGGGGTTGAACACTGAAGCTTTCTTT. Translating it yields CASSEAQGLNTEAFF. The chain is built from TRBV2 and TRBJ1-1; D is perhaps TRBD1 (6 bases). CDR3 length: 15 residues. V lost 0 bases and J lost 0, with 8 bases in between. Germline-derived CDR1 and CDR2 are SNHLY and FYNNEI.

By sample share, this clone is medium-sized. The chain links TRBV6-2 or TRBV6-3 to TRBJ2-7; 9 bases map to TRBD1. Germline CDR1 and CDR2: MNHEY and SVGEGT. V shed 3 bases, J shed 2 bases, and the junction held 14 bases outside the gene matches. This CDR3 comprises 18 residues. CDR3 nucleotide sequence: TGTGCCAGCAGTTATGAGGGACAGGGAACCCTATGGACCTACGAGCAGTACTTC. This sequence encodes CASSYEGQGTLWTYEQYF.

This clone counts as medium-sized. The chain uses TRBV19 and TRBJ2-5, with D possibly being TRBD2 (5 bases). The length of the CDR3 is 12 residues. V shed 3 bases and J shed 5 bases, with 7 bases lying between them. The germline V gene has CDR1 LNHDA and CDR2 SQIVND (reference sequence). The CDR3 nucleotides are TGTGCCAGTAGTATCGGCGGGGAGACCCAGTACTTC. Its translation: CASSIGGETQYF.

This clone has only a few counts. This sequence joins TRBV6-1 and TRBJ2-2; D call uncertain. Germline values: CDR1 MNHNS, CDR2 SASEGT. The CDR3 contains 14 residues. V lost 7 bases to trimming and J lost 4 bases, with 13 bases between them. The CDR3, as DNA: TGTGCCAGCAAGGAGTACCCGAGCACCGGGGAGCTGTTTTTT. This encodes CASKEYPSTGELFF.

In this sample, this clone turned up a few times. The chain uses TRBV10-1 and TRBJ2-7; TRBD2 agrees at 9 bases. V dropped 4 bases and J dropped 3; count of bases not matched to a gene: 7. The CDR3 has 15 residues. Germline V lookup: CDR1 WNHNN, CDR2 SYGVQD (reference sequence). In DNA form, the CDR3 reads TGCGCCAGCAGTGGGTCGGGAGCGGGGGGCTACGAGCAGTACTTC. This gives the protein CASSGSGAGGYEQYF.

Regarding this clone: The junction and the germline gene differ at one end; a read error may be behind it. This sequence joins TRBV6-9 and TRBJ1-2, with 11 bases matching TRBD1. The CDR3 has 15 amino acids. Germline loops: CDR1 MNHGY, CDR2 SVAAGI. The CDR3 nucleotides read TGCGCCAGCAGCCCAGGACAGGGGGCAAACTATGGCTACACCTTC. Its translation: CASSPGQGANYGYTF.

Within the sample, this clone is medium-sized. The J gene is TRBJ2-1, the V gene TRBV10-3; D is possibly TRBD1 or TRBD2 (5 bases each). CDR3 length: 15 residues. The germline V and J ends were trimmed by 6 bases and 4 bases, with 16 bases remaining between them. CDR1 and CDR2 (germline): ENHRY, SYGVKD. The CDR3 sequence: CAISTQLGEYNEQFF. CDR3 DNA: TGTGCCATCAGCACGCAATTGGGGGAGTACAATGAGCAGTTCTTC.

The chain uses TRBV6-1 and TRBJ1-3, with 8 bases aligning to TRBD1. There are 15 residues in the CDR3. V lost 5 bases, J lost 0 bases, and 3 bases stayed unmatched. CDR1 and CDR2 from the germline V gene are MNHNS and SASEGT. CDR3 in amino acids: CASSSGTGSGNTIYF. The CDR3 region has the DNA TGTGCCAGCAGTTCCGGGACAGGCTCTGGAAACACCATATATTTT.

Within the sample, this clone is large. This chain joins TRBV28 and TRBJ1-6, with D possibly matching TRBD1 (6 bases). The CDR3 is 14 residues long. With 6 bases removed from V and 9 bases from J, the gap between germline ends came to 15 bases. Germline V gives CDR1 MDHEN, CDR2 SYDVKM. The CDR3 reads CASRDTGRSSPLHF. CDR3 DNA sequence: TGTGCCAGCAGGGACACAGGGAGATCTTCACCCCTCCACTTT.

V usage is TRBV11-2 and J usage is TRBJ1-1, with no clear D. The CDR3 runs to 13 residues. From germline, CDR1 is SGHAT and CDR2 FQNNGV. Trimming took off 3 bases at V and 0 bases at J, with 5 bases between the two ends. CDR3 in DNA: TGTGCCAGCAGCTTTCAGGTGAACACTGAAGCTTTCTTT. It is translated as CASSFQVNTEAFF.